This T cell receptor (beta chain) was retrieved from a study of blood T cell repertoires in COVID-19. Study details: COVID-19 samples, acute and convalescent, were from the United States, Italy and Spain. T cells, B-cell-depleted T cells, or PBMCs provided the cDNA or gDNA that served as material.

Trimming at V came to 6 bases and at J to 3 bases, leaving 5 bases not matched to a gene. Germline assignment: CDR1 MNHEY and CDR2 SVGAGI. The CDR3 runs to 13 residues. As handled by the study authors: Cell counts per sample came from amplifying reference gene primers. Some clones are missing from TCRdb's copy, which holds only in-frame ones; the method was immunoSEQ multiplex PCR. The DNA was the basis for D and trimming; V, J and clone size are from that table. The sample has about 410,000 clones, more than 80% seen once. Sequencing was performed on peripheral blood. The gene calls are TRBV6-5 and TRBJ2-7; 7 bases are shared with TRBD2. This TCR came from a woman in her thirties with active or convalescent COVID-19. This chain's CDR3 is CASRASGLYEQYF. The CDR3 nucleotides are TGTGCCAGCAGGGCTAGCGGTCTCTACGAGCAGTACTTC.